This TCR beta chain emerged from a study of T cells in narcolepsy. Study-level points and caveats: No autoreactive T cell clone sequences appeared in some memory CD4+ repertoires. Autoreactive HCRT-specific and TRIB2-specific clonotypes were marked in same-patient CSF-versus-blood CD4+ comparisons. Reportedly, autoreactive clonotypes were serially detected in patients' blood but not controls'.

With 0 bases removed from V and 11 bases from J, the gap between germline ends came to 12 bases. The CDR3 consists of 14 residues. Looked up from germline, CDR1 is SGHNT and CDR2 is YYREEE (reference sequence). In the case of this clone: Its cognate antigen is unknown. This specimen includes other DNA sequences encoding the same CDR3.

The repertoire was sequenced with immunoSEQ multiplex PCR; TCRdb's copy has only in-frame clones and lacks some. The sample consists of 25,000 to 35,000 clones, 78% of them appearing once. The rearrangement joins TRBV5-4 to TRBJ1-6, with TRBD1 as a possible D gene (6 bases). This TCR derives from a human donor with narcolepsy. Sequenced: CD45RA- memory CD4+ T cells from PBMCs. CDR3 in amino acids: CASSLVGGGPPLHF. The CDR3 DNA reads as TGTGCCAGCAGCTTGGTAGGGGGGGGGCCACCCCTCCACTTT.